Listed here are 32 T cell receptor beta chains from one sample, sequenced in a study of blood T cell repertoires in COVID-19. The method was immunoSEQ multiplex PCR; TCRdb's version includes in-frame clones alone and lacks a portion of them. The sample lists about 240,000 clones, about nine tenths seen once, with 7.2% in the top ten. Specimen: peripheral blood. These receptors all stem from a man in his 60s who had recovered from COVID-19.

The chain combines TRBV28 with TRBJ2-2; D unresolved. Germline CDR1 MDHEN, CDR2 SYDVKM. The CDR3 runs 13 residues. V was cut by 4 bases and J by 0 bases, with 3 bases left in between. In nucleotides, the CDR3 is TGTGCCAGCAGTTACTCGAACACCGGGGAGCTGTTTTTT. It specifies CASSYSNTGELFF.

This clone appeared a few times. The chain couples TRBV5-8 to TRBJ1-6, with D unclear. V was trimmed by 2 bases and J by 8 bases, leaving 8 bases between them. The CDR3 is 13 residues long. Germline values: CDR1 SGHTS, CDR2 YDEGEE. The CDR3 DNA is TGTGCCAGCAGCTTCGTAAGAGATTCACCCCTCCACTTT. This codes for CASSFVRDSPLHF.

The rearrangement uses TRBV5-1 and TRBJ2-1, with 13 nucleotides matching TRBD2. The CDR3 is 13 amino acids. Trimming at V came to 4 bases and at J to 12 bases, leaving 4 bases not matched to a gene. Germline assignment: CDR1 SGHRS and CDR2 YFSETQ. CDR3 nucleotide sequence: TGCGCCAGCAGCCCCGGGACTAGCGGGGCGCAGTTCTTC. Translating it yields CASSPGTSGAQFF.

CDR3 residues: CASSVEGEQFF. Here the CDR3 DNA reads TGTGCCAGTTCGGTGGAGGGCGAGCAGTTCTTC. The V call is TRBV2, the J call TRBJ2-1, with TRBD2 as a possible D gene (6 bases). The V and J ends lost 9 bases and 10 bases respectively, with 13 bases between them. From germline, CDR1 is SNHLY and CDR2 FYNNEI. CDR3 length: 11 amino acids.

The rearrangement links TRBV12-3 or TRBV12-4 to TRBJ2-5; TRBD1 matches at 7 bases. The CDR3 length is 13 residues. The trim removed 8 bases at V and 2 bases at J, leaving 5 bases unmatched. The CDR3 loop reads CASLRQGQETQYF. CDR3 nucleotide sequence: TGTGCCAGCCTCCGACAGGGTCAAGAGACCCAGTACTTC.

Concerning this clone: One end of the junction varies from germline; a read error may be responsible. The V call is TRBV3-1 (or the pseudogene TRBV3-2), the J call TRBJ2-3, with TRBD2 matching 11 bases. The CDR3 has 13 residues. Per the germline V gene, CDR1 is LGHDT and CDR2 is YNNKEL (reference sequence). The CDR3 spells CASSPNRLAGSLF. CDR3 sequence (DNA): TGTGCCAGCAGCCCTAACCGACTAGCGGGATCACTTTTT.

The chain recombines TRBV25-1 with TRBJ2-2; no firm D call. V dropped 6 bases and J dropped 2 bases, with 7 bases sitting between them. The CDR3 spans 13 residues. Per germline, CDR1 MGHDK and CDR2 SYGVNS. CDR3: CASRTANTGELFF. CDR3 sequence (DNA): TGTGCCAGCAGAACAGCCAACACCGGGGAGCTGTTTTTT.

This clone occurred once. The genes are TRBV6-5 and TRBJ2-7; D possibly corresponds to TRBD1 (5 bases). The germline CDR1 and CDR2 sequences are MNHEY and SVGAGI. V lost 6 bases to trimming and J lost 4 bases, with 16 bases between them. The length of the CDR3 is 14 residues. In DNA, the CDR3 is TGTGCCAGCAGCCGTCGAATCTCAGGGTACGAGCAGTACGTC. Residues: CASSRRISGYEQYV.

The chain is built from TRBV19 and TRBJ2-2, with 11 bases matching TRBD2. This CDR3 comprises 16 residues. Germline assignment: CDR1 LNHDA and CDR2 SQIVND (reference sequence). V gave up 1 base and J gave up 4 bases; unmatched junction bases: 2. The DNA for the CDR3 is TGTGCCAGTAGTATAGGTCTAGCGGGGGGCACCGGGGAGCTGTTTTTT. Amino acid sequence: CASSIGLAGGTGELFF.

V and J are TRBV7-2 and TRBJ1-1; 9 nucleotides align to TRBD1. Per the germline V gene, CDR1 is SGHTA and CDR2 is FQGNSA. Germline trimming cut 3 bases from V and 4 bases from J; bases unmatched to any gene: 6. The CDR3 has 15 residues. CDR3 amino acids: CASSFPRTGATEAFF. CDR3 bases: TGTGCCAGCAGCTTTCCCAGGACAGGGGCCACTGAAGCTTTCTTT.

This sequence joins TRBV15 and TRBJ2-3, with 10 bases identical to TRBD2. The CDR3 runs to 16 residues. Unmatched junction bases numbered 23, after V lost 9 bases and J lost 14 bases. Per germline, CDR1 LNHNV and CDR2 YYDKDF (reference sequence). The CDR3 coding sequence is TGTGCCACAACCTCCGCCCAACTAGCGGGGCACAGTATGGCGTATTTT. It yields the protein CATTSAQLAGHSMAYF.

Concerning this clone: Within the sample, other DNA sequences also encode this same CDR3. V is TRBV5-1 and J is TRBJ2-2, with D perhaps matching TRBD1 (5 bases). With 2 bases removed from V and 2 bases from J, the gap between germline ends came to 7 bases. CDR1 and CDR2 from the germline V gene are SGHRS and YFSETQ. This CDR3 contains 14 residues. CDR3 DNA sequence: TGCGCCAGCAGCTTCGGACAAAACACCGGGGAGCTGTTTTTT. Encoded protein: CASSFGQNTGELFF.

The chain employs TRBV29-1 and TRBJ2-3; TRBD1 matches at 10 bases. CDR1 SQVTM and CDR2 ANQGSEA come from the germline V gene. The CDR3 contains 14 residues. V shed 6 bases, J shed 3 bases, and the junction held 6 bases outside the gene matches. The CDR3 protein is CSVSRDRGTDTQYF. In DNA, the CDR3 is TGCAGCGTGTCTCGGGACAGGGGAACAGATACGCAGTATTTT.

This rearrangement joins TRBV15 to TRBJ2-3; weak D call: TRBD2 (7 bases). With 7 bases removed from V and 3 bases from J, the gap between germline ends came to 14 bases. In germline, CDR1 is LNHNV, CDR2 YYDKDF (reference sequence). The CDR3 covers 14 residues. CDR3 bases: TGTGCCACCACCCCCGGGGGGCGTACAGATACGCAGTATTTT. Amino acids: CATTPGGRTDTQYF.

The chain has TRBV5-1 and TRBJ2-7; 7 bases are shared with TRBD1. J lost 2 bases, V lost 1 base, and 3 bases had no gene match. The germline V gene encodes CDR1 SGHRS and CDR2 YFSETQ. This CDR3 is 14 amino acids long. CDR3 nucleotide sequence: TGCGCCAGCAGCTTGACTCAGGGGGCCTACGAGCAGTACTTC. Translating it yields CASSLTQGAYEQYF. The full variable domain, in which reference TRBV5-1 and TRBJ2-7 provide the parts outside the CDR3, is KAGVTQTPRYLIKTRGQQVTLSCSPISGHRSVSWYQQTPGQGLQFLFEYFSETQRNKGNFPGRFSGRQFSNSRSEMNVSTLELGDSALYLCASSLTQGAYEQYFGPGTRLTVT.

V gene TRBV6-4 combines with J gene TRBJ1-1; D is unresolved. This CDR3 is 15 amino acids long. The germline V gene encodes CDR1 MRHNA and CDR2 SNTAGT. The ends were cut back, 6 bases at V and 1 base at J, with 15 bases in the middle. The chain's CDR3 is CASSLSYGSNTEAFF. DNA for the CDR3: TGTGCCAGCAGCCTATCCTACGGGTCGAACACTGAAGCTTTCTTT.

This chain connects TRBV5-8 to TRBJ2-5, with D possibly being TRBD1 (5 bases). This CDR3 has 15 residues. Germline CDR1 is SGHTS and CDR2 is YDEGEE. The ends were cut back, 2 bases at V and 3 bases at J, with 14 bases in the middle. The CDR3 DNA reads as TGTGCCAGCAGCTTTCTATCAGGGATAGAAGAGACCCAGTACTTC. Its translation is CASSFLSGIEETQYF.

The CDR3 sequence is CASSIRPGGETQYF. The CDR3 bases are TGTGCCAGTAGTATCCGCCCAGGGGGGGAGACCCAGTACTTC. The V gene is TRBV19, the J gene TRBJ2-5, with D possibly TRBD1 on 7 matching bases. The CDR3 runs to 14 residues. The V gene's germline CDR1 is LNHDA and CDR2 SQIVND (reference sequence). Trimming removed 3 bases at V and 5 bases at J, with 13 bases between.

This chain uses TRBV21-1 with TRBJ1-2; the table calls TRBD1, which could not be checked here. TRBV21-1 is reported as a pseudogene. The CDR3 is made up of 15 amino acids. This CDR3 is CASSKEGQGARGYTF. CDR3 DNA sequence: TGTGCCAGCAGCAAAGAGGGACAGGGGGCCCGTGGCTACACCTTC.

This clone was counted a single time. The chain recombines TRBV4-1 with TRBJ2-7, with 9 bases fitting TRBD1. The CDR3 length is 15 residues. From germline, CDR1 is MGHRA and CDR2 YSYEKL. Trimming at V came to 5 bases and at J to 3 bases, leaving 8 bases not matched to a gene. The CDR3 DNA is TGCGCCAGCAGCGAACCGGGACAGGGTATCTACGAGCAGTACTTC. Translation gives CASSEPGQGIYEQYF.

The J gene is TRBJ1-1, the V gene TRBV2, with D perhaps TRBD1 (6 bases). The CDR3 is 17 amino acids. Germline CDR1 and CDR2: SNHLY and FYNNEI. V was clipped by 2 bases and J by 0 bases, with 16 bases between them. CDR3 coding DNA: TGTGCCAGCAGTGAAACCCCACACGGGACACTGAACACTGAAGCTTTCTTT. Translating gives CASSETPHGTLNTEAFF.

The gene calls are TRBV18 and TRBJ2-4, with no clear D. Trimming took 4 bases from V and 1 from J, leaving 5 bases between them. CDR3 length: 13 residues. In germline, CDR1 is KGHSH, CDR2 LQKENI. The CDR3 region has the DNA TGTGCCAGCTCACGAGAGGCCAAAAACATTCAGTACTTC. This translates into CASSREAKNIQYF.

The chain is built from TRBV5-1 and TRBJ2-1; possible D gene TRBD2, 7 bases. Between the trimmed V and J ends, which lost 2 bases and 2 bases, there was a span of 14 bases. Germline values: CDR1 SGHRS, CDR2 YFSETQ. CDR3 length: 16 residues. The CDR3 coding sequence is TGCGCCAGCAGCTTCGGGTCGGGGGGCCCCTACAATGAGCAGTTCTTC. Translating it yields CASSFGSGGPYNEQFF.

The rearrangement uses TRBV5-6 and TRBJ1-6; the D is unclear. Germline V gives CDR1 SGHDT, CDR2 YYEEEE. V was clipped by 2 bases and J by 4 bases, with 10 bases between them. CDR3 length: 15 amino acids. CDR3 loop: CASSFGSRYNSPLHF. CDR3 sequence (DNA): TGTGCCAGCAGCTTTGGGAGTAGATATAATTCACCCCTCCACTTT.

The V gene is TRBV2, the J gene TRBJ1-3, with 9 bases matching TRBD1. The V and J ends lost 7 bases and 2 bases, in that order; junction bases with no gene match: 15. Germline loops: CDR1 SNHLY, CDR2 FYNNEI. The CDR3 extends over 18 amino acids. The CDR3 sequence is CASISNPGQGVAGNTIYF. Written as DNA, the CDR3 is TGTGCCAGCATATCCAATCCGGGACAGGGTGTCGCTGGAAACACCATATATTTT.

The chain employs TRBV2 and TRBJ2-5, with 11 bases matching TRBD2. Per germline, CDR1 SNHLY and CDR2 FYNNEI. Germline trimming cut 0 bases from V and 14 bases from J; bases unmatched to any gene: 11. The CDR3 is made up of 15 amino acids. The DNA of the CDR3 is TGTGCCAGCAGTGAAGCTATACGACTAGCGGGGAGTCATTACTTC. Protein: CASSEAIRLAGSHYF.

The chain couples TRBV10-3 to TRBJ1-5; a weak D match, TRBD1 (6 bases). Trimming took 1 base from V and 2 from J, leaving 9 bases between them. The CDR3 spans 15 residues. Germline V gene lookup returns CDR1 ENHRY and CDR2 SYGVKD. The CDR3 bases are TGTGCCATCAGTGAGTACAGGGATGGCAATCAGCCCCAGCATTTT. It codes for CAISEYRDGNQPQHF.

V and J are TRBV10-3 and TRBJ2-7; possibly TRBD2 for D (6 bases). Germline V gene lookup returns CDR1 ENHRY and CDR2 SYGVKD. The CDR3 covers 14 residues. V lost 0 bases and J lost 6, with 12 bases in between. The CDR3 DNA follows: TGTGCCATCAGTGAGTCACGGGAGAGGTGCGAGCAGTACTTC. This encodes CAISESRERCEQYF.

As DNA, the CDR3 is TGTGCCAGCAGTTCGGGACTTCCCGGTCAGCCCCAGCATTTT. Translating gives CASSSGLPGQPQHF. The chain uses TRBV6-5 and TRBJ1-5; tentatively, D is TRBD1 (5 bases). Germline values: CDR1 MNHEY, CDR2 SVGAGI. The CDR3 sequence is 14 residues long. Trimming pared 4 bases from V and 6 bases from J, leaving 13 bases between.

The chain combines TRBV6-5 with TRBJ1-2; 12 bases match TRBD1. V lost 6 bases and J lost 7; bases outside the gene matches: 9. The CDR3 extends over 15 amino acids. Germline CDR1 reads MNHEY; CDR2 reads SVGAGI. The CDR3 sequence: CASRSPGQGATGYTF. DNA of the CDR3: TGTGCCAGCAGGTCTCCGGGACAGGGGGCTACTGGCTACACCTTC.

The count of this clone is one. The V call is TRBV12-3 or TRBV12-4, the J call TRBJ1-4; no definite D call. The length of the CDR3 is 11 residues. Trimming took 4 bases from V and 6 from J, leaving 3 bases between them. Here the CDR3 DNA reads TGTGCCAGCAGTTCTTATGAAAAACTGTTTTTT. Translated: CASSSYEKLFF.

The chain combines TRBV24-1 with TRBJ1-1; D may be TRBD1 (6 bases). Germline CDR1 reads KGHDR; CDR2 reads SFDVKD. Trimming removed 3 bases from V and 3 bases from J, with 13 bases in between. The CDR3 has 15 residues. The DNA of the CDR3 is TGTGCCACCAGTGATCACAGGGTGGCGGACACTGAAGCTTTCTTT. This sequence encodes CATSDHRVADTEAFF.